This entry lists 5 T cell receptor beta chains sequenced from one sample in a study of molecular identifiers for immune sequencing clone quantification. One entry per CDR3 protein, called by TCRdb with MiXCR from the PCR reads. In the table there are about half a million distinct CDR3 sequences, roughly a fifth of which are singletons. The material sequenced was naive CD8+ T cells from blood, with Jurkat cell RNA spiked in. This sample's subset: FACS-sorted CD8+CD4-CCR7+CD45RA+ naive T cells. These TCRs come from a human donor in good health. Some libraries in this study had Jurkat cell RNA spiked in.

This clonotype was seen at least ten times. The chain employs TRBV7-2 and TRBJ2-7, with D possibly TRBD2 on 6 matching bases. The CDR3 contains 14 residues. In germline, CDR1 is SGHTA, CDR2 FQGNSA. V dropped 1 base and J dropped 3 bases, with 10 bases sitting between them. The CDR3 region is CASSLGRGNYEQYF. CDR3 DNA: TGTGCCAGCAGCTTAGGTCGGGGGAACTACGAGCAGTACTTC.

This rearrangement joins TRBV4-3 to TRBJ2-3; 9 bases are a match to TRBD2. V shed 0 bases, J shed 6 bases, and the junction held 7 bases outside the gene matches. Germline assignment: CDR1 LGHNA and CDR2 YSLEER. The CDR3 sequence is 16 residues long. CDR3 protein: CASSQDRRGGGDTQYF. CDR3 DNA: TGCGCCAGCAGCCAAGATAGGCGGGGGGGGGGCGATACGCAGTATTTT.

This clonotype came up many times. The chain uses TRBV4-3 and TRBJ1-5, with D tentatively TRBD1 (6 bases). This CDR3 is 15 amino acids long. V lost 0 bases and J lost 6, with 12 bases in between. Germline CDR1 LGHNA, CDR2 YSLEER. CDR3 sequence (DNA): TGCGCCAGCAGCCAAGACTCCGGGGGCAGTCAGCCCCAGCATTTT. As protein: CASSQDSGGSQPQHF.

In regard to this clonotype: A read error may be the cause here, since a much bigger clone is one base away. The chain is built from TRBV19 and TRBJ2-7; D gene uncertain. The CDR3 consists of 13 residues. Per the germline V gene, CDR1 is LNHDA and CDR2 is SQIVND (reference sequence). The CDR3 is CASSIRSTYEQHF. The CDR3 region has the DNA TGTGCCAGTAGTATACGAAGTACCTACGAGCAGCACTTC.

A note on this clonotype: A junction boundary mismatches the germline segment, possibly from a read error. The rearrangement links TRBV7-9 to TRBJ2-5; tentatively, D is TRBD2 (6 bases). Germline loops: CDR1 SEHNR, CDR2 FQNEAQ (reference sequence). This CDR3 is 17 amino acids long. The DNA of the CDR3 is TGTGCCAGCAGCGACCTGAACAGCGGGCCGTGGCAAGAGACCCAGTGCTTC. This translates into CASSDLNSGPWQETQCF.